The TCR beta chain under discussion was sequenced for a study of control samples from healthy donors and cancer patients. V was shortened by 1 base and J by 0 bases, with 7 bases between the two germline ends. Looked up from germline, CDR1 is MNHNS and CDR2 is SASEGT. This CDR3 comprises 15 residues. Here immunoSEQ multiplex PCR was the method, and the copy in TCRdb shows in-frame clones only, minus some. The data contain tens of thousands of clones, approximately 90% of them singletons. This TCR derives from an older woman with head and neck cancer. Sequencing used PBMCs. The chain has TRBV6-1 and TRBJ2-1; weak D call: TRBD1 (6 bases). DNA for the CDR3: TGTGCCAGCAGTGAAGTAGGGGGCTCCTACAATGAGCAGTTCTTC. Translating it yields CASSEVGGSYNEQFF.